This T cell receptor beta chain was sequenced in a study of cytomegalovirus exposure and HLA in healthy donors. Notes on the study in general: In vitro checks showed that three CMV-associated chains really do target CMV antigens.

V lost 11 bases to trimming and J lost 3 bases; unmatched junction nucleotides: 5. Germline CDR1 is SNHLY and CDR2 is FYNNEI. The CDR3 consists of 14 residues. The PCR had 60 Vbeta and 13 Jbeta primers. Generated by immunoSEQ multiplex PCR, the TCRdb table keeps only in-frame clones and is missing some. The sample has 150,000 to 200,000 clones; 75% to 90% are singletons. This clone was observed a single time. What it binds is unknown. This sequence originates from a man aged 50 to 60 in good health and CMV-seronegative. Sequencing input: PBMCs. V is TRBV2 and J is TRBJ2-3; 13 nucleotides agree with TRBD2. This CDR3 is CAGTSGVSTDTQYF. The CDR3 nucleotides read TGTGCCGGGACTAGCGGGGTGTCTACAGATACGCAGTATTTT.